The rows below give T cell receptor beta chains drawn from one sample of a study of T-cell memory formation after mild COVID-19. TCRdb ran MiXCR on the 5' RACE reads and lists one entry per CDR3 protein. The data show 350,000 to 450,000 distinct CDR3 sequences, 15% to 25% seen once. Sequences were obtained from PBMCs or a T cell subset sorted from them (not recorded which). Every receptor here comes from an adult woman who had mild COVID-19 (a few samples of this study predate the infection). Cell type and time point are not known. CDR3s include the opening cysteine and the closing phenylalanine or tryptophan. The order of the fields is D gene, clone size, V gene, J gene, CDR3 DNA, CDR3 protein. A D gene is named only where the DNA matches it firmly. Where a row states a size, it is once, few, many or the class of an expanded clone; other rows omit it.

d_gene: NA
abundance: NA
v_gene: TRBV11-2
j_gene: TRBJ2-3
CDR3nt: TGTGCCAGCAGCTCCCGGCTATCGGCGAGCACAGATACGCAGTATTTT
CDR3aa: CASSSRLSASTDTQYF

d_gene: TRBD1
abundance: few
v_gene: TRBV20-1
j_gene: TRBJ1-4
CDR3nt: TGCAGTGCTAGAAGCCAGGGGGTCGAAAAACTGTTTTTT
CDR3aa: CSARSQGVEKLFF

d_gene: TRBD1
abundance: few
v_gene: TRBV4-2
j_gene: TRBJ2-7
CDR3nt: TGTGCCAGCAGCCAAGCGTTTAAGGGACAGTCCTACGAGCAGTACTTC
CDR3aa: CASSQAFKGQSYEQYF

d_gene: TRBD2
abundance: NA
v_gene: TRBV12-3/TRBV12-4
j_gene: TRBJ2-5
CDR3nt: TGTGCCAGCAGTAGTAGCGGGGGAGAAGAGACCCAGTACTTC
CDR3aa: CASSSSGGEETQYF

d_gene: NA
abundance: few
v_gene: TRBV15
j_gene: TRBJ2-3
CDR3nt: TGTGCCACCAGCAGGAGAAGTGACGATACGCAGTATTTT
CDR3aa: CATSRRSDDTQYF

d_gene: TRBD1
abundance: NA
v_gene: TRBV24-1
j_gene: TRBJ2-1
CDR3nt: TGTGCCACCAGTGATTTAGGACAGGGGTTGGATAAGCAGTTCTTC
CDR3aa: CATSDLGQGLDKQFF

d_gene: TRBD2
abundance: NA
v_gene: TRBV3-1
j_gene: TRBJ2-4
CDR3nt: TGTGCCAGCAGCCATCCCAACGCGGGGGGTGTCAAAAACATTCAGTACTTC
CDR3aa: CASSHPNAGGVKNIQYF

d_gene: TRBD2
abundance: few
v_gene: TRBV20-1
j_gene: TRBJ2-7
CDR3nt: TGCAGTGCTAGAGATACCGGGCGAGCGGGGGCCTACGAGCAGTACTTC
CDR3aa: CSARDTGRAGAYEQYF

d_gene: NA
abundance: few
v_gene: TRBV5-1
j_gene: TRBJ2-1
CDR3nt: TGCGCCAGCAGCCCTCATGGGTTGGTTAAGGCTGAGCAGTTCTTC
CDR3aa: CASSPHGLVKAEQFF

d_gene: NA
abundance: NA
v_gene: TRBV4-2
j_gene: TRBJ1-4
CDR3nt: TGTGCCAGCAGCCTACAGGCCGCAGCTAATGAAAAACTGTTTTTT
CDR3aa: CASSLQAAANEKLFF

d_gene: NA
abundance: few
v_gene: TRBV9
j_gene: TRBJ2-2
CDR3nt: TGTGCCAGCAGCGTAGGGCGGGAGAACACCGGGGAGCTGTTTTTT
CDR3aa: CASSVGRENTGELFF

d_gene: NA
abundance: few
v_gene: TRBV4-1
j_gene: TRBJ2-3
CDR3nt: TGCGCCAGCAGGCGAGTAGGGGGCACAGATACGCAGTATTTT
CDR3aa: CASRRVGGTDTQYF

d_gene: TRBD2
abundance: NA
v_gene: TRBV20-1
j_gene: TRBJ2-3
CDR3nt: TGCAGTGCTAGAGACGCTTTAATTAGCGGGAGGGTCGGGAACACAGATACGCAGTATTTT
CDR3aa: CSARDALISGRVGNTDTQYF

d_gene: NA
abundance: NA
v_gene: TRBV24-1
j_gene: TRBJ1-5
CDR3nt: TGTGCCACCAGTGATTCGGACAACAATCAGCCCCAGCATTTT
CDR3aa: CATSDSDNNQPQHF

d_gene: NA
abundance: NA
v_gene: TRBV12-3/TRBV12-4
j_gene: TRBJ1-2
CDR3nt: TGTGCCAGCAGTTTCTCAGGCCCCTTCTATGGCTACACCTTC
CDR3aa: CASSFSGPFYGYTF

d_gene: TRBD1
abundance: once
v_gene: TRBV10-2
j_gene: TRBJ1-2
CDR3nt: TGCGCCAGCAGTTACCTTAGAGGGGGCTCGGATGGCTACACCTTC
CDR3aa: CASSYLRGGSDGYTF

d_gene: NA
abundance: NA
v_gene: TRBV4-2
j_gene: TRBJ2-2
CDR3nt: TGTGCCAGCAGCCTAGGGAGAAGTAACACCGGGGAGCTGTTTTTT
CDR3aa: CASSLGRSNTGELFF

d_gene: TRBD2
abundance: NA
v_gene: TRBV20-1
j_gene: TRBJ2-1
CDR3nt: TGCAGTGCTACTAGCGGAAATTACAATGAGCAGTTCTTC
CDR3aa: CSATSGNYNEQFF

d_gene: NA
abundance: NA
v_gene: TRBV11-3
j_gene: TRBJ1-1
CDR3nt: TGTGCCAGCAGCTTATCCGGTAGCACTGAAGCTTTCTTT
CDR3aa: CASSLSGSTEAFF

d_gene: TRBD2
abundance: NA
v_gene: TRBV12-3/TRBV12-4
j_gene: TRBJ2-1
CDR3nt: TGTGCCAGCAGTTCCATCCGCGGGAGCGAGGATGAGCAGTTCTTC
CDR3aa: CASSSIRGSEDEQFF